This T cell receptor (beta chain) appears in the sequencing data of a study of shared clonotypes between healthy human individuals. The V segment lost 7 bases and the J segment 2 bases; nucleotides outside the gene matches: 4. The CDR3 runs 14 residues. Germline V gene data show CDR1 as SNHLY and CDR2 as FYNNEI. Data came from immunoSEQ multiplex PCR; TCRdb stores just in-frame clones and leaves some out. The table has 1.6 million or so clones, about 98.5% seen once. Sequencing was carried out using naive CD4+ T cells sorted from blood. Subset denoted: CD45RA+ positively selected. The chain joins TRBV2 to TRBJ2-1, with 8 positions matching TRBD2. The TCR comes from a man aged 25-45 years in good health. CDR3 nucleotides: TGTGCCAGCATGCGGGAGGCCACCTACAATGAGCAGTTCTTC. Translation: CASMREATYNEQFF.